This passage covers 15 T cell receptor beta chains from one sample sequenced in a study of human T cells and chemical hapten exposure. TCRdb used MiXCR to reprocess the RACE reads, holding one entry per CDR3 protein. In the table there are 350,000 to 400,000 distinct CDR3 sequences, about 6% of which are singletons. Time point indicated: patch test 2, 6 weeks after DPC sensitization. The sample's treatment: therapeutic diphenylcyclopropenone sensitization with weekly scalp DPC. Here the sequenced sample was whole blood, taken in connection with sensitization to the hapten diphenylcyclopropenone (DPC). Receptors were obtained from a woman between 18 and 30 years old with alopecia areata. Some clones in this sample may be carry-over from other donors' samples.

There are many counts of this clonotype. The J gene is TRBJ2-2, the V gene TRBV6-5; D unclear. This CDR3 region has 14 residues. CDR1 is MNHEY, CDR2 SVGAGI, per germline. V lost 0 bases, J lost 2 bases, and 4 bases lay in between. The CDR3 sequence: CASSYSGNTGELFF. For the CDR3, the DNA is TGTGCCAGCAGTTACTCGGGAAACACCGGGGAGCTGTTTTTT.

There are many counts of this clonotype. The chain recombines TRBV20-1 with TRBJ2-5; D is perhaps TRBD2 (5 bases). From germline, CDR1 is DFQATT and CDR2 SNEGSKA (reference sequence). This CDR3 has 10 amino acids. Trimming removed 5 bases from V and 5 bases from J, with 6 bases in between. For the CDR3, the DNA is TGCAGTGCTCTAGCCGAGACCCAGTACTTC. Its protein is CSALAETQYF.

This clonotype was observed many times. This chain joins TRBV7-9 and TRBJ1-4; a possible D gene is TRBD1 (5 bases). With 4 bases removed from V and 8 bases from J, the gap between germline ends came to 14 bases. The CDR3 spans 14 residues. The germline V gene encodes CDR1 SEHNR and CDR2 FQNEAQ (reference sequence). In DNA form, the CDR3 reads TGTGCCAGCAGCTCCGGGACGTCACGCGAAAAACTGTTTTTT. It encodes CASSSGTSREKLFF.

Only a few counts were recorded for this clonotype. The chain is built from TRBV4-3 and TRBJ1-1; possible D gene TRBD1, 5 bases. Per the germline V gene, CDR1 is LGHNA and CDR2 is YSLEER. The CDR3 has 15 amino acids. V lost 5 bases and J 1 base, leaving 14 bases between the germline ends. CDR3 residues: CASSIVGRANTEAFF. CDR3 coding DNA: TGCGCCAGCAGCATTGTGGGGCGGGCGAACACTGAAGCTTTCTTT.

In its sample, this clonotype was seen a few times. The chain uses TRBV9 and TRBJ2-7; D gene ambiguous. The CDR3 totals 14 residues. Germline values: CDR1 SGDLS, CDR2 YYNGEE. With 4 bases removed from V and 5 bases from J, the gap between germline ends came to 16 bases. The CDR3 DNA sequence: TGTGCCAGCAGCCGCTCGACGGCAGAAGACGAGCAGTACTTC. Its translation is CASSRSTAEDEQYF.

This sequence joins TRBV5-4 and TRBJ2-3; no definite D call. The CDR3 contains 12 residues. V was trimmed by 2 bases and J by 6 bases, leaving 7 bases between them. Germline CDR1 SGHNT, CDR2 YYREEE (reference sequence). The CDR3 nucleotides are TGTGCCAGCAGCTTAAGGGATGATACGCAGTATTTT. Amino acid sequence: CASSLRDDTQYF. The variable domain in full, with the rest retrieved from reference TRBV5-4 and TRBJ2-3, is ETGVTQSPTHLIKTRGQQVTLRCSSQSGHNTVSWYQQALGQGPQFIFQYYREEENGRGNFPPRFSGLQFPNYSSELNVNALELDDSALYLCASSLRDDTQYFGPGTRLTVL.

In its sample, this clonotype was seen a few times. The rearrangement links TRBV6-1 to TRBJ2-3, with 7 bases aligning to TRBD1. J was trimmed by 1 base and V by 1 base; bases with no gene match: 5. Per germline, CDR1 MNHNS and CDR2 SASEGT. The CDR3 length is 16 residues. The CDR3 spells CASSEVPGQGTDTQYF. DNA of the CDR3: TGTGCCAGCAGTGAAGTTCCAGGACAGGGCACAGATACGCAGTATTTT.

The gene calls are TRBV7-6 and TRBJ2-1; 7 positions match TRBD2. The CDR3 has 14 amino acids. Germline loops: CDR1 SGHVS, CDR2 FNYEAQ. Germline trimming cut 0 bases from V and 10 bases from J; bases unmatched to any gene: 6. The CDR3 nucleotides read TGTGCCAGCAGCTTAGCGTCTAGCGGCGGGGAGCAGTTCTTC. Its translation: CASSLASSGGEQFF.

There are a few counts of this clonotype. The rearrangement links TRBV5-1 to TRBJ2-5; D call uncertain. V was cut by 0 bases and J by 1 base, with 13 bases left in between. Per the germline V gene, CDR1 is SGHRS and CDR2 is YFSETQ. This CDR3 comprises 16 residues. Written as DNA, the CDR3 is TGCGCCAGCAGCTTGGTTCCTACTGGACCCCAAGAGACCCAGTACTTC. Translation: CASSLVPTGPQETQYF.

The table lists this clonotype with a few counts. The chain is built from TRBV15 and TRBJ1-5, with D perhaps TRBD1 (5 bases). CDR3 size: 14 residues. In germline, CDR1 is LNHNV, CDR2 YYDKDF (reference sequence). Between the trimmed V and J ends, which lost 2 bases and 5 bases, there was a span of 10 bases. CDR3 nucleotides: TGTGCCACCAGCAGAAAACAGGAGGATCAGCCCCAGCATTTT. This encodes CATSRKQEDQPQHF.

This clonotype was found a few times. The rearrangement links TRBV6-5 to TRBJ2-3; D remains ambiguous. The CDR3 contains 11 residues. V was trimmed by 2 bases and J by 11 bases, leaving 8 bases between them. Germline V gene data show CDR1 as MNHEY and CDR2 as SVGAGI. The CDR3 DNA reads TGTGCCAGCAGTTACGGAGCTGGGCAGTATTTT. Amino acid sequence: CASSYGAGQYF.

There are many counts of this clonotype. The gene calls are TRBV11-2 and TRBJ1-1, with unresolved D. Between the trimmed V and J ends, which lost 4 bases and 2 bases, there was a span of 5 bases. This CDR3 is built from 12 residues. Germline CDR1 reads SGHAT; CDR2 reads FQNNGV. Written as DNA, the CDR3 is TGTGCCAGCAGCTCGTTCAACACTGAAGCTTTCTTT. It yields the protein CASSSFNTEAFF.

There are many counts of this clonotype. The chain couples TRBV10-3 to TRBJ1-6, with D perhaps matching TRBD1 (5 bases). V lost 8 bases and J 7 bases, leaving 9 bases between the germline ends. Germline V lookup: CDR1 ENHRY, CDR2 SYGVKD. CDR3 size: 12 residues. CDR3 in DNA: TGTGCCATCGGGGCGGAGAATTCACCCCTCCACTTT. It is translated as CAIGAENSPLHF.

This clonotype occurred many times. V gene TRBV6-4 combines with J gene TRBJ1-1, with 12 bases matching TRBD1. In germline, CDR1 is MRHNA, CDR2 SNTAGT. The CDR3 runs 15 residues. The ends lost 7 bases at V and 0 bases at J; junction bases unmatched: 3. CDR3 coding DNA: TGTGCCAGCAAAGGGACAGGGGGCATGAACACTGAAGCTTTCTTT. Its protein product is CASKGTGGMNTEAFF.

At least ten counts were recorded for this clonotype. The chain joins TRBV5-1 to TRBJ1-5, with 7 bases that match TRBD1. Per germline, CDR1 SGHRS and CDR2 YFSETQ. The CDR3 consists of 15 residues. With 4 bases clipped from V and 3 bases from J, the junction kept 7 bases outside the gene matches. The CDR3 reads CASSVGTVDNQPQHF. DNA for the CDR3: TGCGCCAGCAGCGTGGGGACAGTTGACAATCAGCCCCAGCATTTT.